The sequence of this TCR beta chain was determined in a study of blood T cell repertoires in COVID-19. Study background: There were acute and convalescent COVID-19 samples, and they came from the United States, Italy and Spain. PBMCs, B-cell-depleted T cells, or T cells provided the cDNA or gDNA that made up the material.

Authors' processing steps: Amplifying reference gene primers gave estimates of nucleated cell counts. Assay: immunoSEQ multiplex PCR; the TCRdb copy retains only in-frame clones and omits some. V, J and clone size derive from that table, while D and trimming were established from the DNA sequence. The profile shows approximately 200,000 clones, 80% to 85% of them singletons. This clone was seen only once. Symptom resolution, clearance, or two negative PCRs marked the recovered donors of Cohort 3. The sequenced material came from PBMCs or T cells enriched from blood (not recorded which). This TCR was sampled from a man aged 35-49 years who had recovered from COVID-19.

The CDR3 nucleotides read TGTGCCAGTAGACGGGAGACTAGCGGGACCGGGGAGCTGTTTTTT. Translation: CASRRETSGTGELFF. The rearrangement links TRBV19 to TRBJ2-2, with 10 bases lining up with TRBD2. V trimming: 6 bases; J trimming: 5 bases; junction bases outside the gene matches: 6. This CDR3 contains 15 residues. The germline V gene has CDR1 LNHDA and CDR2 SQIVND (reference sequence).